This record covers a single T cell receptor beta chain. Its antigen is not known. Clones were read by immunoSEQ multiplex PCR, and TCRdb kept only the in-frame ones, dropping some. The sample records about 1 million clones, roughly 75% being singletons. Each of the donors was a healthy adult who was HIV-negative and had not had a recent acute infection or vaccination. The study separated CD4+ cells into CD45RA+ naive and CD45RA-negative memory subsets. These data are taken from a study of shared clonotypes between healthy human individuals. Study results and limitations: Donor scarcity curtailed the genetic and exposure-history diversity represented herein.

The CDR3 extends over 14 amino acids. Trimming stripped 4 bases from V and 5 bases from J, with 15 bases between. The V gene's germline CDR1 is ENHRY and CDR2 SYGVKD. This sequence joins TRBV10-3 and TRBJ2-7; D possibly corresponds to TRBD2 (6 bases). The origin of this receptor is a man between 18 and 35 years old in good health. What was sequenced was memory CD4+ T cells sorted from blood. Subset in this sample: CD45RA-negative fraction. CDR3 amino acids: CAISARELRDEQYF. The CDR3 region has the DNA TGTGCCATCAGTGCCCGGGAGCTGAGGGACGAGCAGTACTTC.